Each of the 15 T cell receptor beta chains below was sequenced from the same sample in a study of technical replicates of blood from several donors. TCRdb's table, derived via immunoSEQ multiplex PCR, lists solely in-frame clones and lacks some. The profile shows more than 90,000 clones, nearly 96% of them singletons. Sequencing was performed on T cells isolated from PBMCs. The receptors here all came from a human donor in good health.

V gene TRBV14 combines with J gene TRBJ2-1, with TRBD1 matching over 7 bases. Trimming at V came to 4 bases and at J to 4 bases, leaving 25 bases not matched to a gene. The CDR3 has 21 residues. Germline V CDR1 and CDR2: SGHDN, FVKESK. CDR3: CASSRERGRWTGTTNYNEQFF. CDR3 nucleotide sequence: TGTGCCAGCAGCCGGGAGAGGGGGCGCTGGACCGGGACGACCAATTACAATGAGCAGTTCTTC.

The chain uses TRBV29-1 and TRBJ1-4, with D hard to call. The CDR3 is 13 amino acids. V lost 5 bases and J lost 0, with 7 bases in between. The germline CDR1 and CDR2 sequences are SQVTM and ANQGSEA. In DNA, the CDR3 is TGCAGCGTTAACTCCGCAACTAATGAAAAACTGTTTTTT. It translates to CSVNSATNEKLFF.

The chain recombines TRBV9 with TRBJ2-3, with TRBD2 identical over 10 bases. Germline CDR1 and CDR2: SGDLS and YYNGEE. The CDR3 consists of 17 residues. V lost 0 bases to trimming and J lost 2 bases; unmatched junction nucleotides: 6. Here the CDR3 DNA reads TGTGCCAGCAGCGTAGAGGCTAGCGGGGGCCTCACAGATACGCAGTATTTT. This gives the protein CASSVEASGGLTDTQYF.

This chain connects TRBV15 to TRBJ1-6, with 9 nucleotides matching TRBD1. V gave up 0 bases and J gave up 7 bases; unmatched junction bases: 1. This CDR3 comprises 15 residues. The germline V gene has CDR1 LNHNV and CDR2 YYDKDF (reference sequence). CDR3 sequence reads: CATSREGQGNSPLHF. CDR3 bases: TGTGCCACCAGCAGAGAGGGACAGGGAAATTCACCCCTCCACTTT.

The chain joins TRBV5-1 to TRBJ2-5; possible D gene TRBD1, 5 bases. The CDR3 loop spans 14 amino acids. With 4 bases removed from V and 3 bases from J, the gap between germline ends came to 13 bases. Germline V gene lookup returns CDR1 SGHRS and CDR2 YFSETQ. The CDR3 DNA reads TGCGCCAGCAGCCCGGGTGGGGCCGAAGAGACCCAGTACTTC. The encoded protein is CASSPGGAEETQYF.

On this clone: The junction does not match germline at one end; this may be a read error. The CDR3 is CASSLGQAGNTIYF. Written as DNA, the CDR3 is TGTGCCAGCAGTTTAGGACAGGCCGGAAACACCATATATTTT. The genes are TRBV7-6 and TRBJ1-3, with 7 bases aligning to TRBD1. The germline V gene encodes CDR1 SGHVS and CDR2 FNYEAQ. CDR3 length equals 14 residues.

The chain has TRBV27 and TRBJ2-3, with 7 bases that match TRBD2. This CDR3 spans 14 amino acids. Per germline, CDR1 MNHEY and CDR2 SMNVEV (reference sequence). V shed 6 bases and J 4 bases; nucleotides not matched to a gene: 7. The CDR3 DNA sequence: TGTGCCAGCAGCATTACTAGCGTCTCAGATACGCAGTATTTT. It specifies CASSITSVSDTQYF.

The chain couples TRBV7-9 to TRBJ2-3, with 7 bases fitting TRBD1. The CDR3 has 14 amino acids. Germline CDR1 reads SEHNR; CDR2 reads FQNEAQ (reference sequence). The V and J ends lost 5 bases and 2 bases, in that order; junction bases with no gene match: 4. CDR3 nucleotide sequence: TGTGCCAGCAGCCCCGACAGGGTCACAGATACGCAGTATTTT. This translates into CASSPDRVTDTQYF.

Regarding this clone: The sample has other DNA sequences that encode this CDR3 too. The V and J genes are TRBV27 and TRBJ2-7, with 8 nucleotides matching TRBD2. V lost 2 bases, J lost 3 bases, and 0 bases stayed unmatched. CDR3 size: 13 residues. Germline V gene lookup returns CDR1 MNHEY and CDR2 SMNVEV (reference sequence). Here the CDR3 reads CASSLAGGYEQYF. The CDR3 coding sequence is TGTGCCAGCAGTTTAGCGGGAGGCTACGAGCAGTACTTC.

V gene TRBV7-3 combines with J gene TRBJ2-6, with D hard to call. The CDR3 runs 14 residues. Germline CDR1 reads SGHTA; CDR2 reads FQGTGA. The germline V and J ends were trimmed by 3 bases and 1 base, with 4 bases remaining between them. This CDR3 reads CASSFSSGANVLTF. CDR3 nucleotide sequence: TGTGCCAGCAGCTTTAGTTCTGGGGCCAACGTCCTGACTTTC.

The chain couples TRBV19 to TRBJ2-1; 7 bases agree with TRBD2. Germline CDR1 and CDR2: LNHDA and SQIVND (reference sequence). This CDR3 has 15 amino acids. Trimming cost V 5 bases and J 7 bases; bases outside gene matches: 11. DNA of the CDR3: TGTGCCAGTAGTCCGGGACTACTCTACTTAAATGAGCAGTTCTTC. Translation: CASSPGLLYLNEQFF.

This clone is a singleton in its sample. The chain links TRBV5-1 to TRBJ1-5, with D perhaps matching TRBD1 (6 bases). From germline, CDR1 is SGHRS and CDR2 YFSETQ. The CDR3 has 14 residues. The germline V and J ends were trimmed by 0 bases and 7 bases, with 11 bases remaining between them. DNA of the CDR3: TGCGCCAGCAGCTTGGCCGGGGGGCTCCAGCCCCAGCATTTT. Protein product: CASSLAGGLQPQHF.

V is TRBV27 and J is TRBJ2-7; 11 bases fit TRBD1. Germline V gene lookup returns CDR1 MNHEY and CDR2 SMNVEV (reference sequence). CDR3 size: 14 residues. The trim removed 8 bases at V and 6 bases at J, leaving 9 bases unmatched. The CDR3 here is CASQAGQGASEQYF. The CDR3 DNA reads as TGTGCCAGCCAAGCCGGACAGGGGGCCTCCGAGCAGTACTTC.

The chain recombines TRBV6-5 with TRBJ2-7; 10 bases map to TRBD1. The J segment lost 7 bases and the V segment lost 5 bases, leaving 11 bases of the junction unmatched. CDR1 and CDR2 from the germline V gene are MNHEY and SVGAGI. There are 15 residues in the CDR3. The chain's CDR3 is CASSHRDRGLGEQYF. CDR3 bases: TGTGCCAGCAGTCACCGGGACAGGGGCCTAGGGGAGCAGTACTTC.

V and J are TRBV29-1 and TRBJ1-5, with TRBD1 identical over 11 bases. Germline V CDR1 and CDR2: SQVTM, ANQGSEA. Trimming cost V 6 bases and J 3 bases; bases outside gene matches: 4. The CDR3 runs 14 residues. The DNA for the CDR3 is TGCAGCGTCCGGACAGGGGGCTACAATCAGCCCCAGCATTTT. This codes for CSVRTGGYNQPQHF.